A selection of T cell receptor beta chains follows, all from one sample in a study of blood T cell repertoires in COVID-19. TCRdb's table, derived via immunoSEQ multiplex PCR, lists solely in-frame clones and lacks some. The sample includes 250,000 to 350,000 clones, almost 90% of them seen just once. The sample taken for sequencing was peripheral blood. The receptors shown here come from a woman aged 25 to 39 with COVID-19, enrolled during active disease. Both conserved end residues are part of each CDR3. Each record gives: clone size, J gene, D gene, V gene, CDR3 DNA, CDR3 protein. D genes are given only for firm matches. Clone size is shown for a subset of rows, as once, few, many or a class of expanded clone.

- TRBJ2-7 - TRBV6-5 TGTGCCAGCGTTGGACTACTAAGCTCCTACGAGCAGTACTTC CASVGLLSSYEQYF
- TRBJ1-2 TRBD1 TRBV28 TGTGCCAGCCTCCCGGGACAGGAGGGCTATGGCTACACCTTC CASLPGQEGYGYTF
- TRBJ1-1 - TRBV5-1 TGCGCCAGCAGCTTGGGGGTCAGGGAAAACACTGAAGCTTTCTTT CASSLGVRENTEAFF
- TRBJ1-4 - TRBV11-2 TGTGCCAGCAGCCCCCTTCAGGCTGAAAAACTGTTTTTT CASSPLQAEKLFF
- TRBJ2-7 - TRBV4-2 TGTGCCAGCAGCCTCCGGGACTCCGCCTACGAGCAGTACTTC CASSLRDSAYEQYF
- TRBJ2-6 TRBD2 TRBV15 TGTGCCACCAGCAGAACTGGACTAGCGGGAACTGGGGCCAACGTCCTGACTTTC CATSRTGLAGTGANVLTF
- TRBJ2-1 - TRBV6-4 TGTGCCAGCAGTGACTCGTCAACAGGGAGTCCCAATGAGCAGTTCTTC CASSDSSTGSPNEQFF
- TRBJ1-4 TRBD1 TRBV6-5 TGTGCCAGCAACCCGACAGGGGCGGGTGAAAAACTGTTTTTT CASNPTGAGEKLFF
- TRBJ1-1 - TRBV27 TGTGCCAGCACCGGGAGGGTTGGCACTGAAGCTTTCTTT CASTGRVGTEAFF
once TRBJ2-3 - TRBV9 TGTGCCAGCAGCACCTCGGGAACTAGCACAGATACGCAGTATTTT CASSTSGTSTDTQYF
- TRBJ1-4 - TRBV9 TGTGCCAGCAGCCCCGATGGGGCCTTACCCGAAAAACTGTTTTTT CASSPDGALPEKLFF
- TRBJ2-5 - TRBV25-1 TGTGCCAGCAGTGTAGAGGGAGTCGGTGTCAAGGAGACCCAGTACTTC CASSVEGVGVKETQYF
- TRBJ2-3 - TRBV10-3 TGTGCCATCAGTGAGTCCCTAGTTTCGCAGTATTTT CAISESLVSQYF
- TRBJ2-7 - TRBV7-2 TGTGCCAGCAGCTCCTCCCTATCCTACGAGCAGTACTTC CASSSSLSYEQYF
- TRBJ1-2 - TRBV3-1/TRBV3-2 TGTGCCAGCAGCCAACGACAGGCCAACTATGGCTACACCTTC CASSQRQANYGYTF
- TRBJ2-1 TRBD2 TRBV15 TGTGCCACCAGCAGAGATATTTTAGCGGGAGCAGGGGAGCAGTTCTTC CATSRDILAGAGEQFF
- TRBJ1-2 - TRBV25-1 TGTGCCAGCAGTGAATATTTCGGGCCAGCGGCTGGCTACACCTTC CASSEYFGPAAGYTF
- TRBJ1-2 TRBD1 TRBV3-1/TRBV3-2 TGTGCCAGCAGCTTTACCGGGACAGCGAGCTACACCTTC CASSFTGTASYTF
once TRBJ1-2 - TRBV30 TGTGCCTGGACCCGTGGAGTGGCCGACGGCTACACCTTC CAWTRGVADGYTF
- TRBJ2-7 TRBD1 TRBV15 TGTGCCACCAGCAGAGATCGGGACAGGGCTAACGAGCAGTACTTC CATSRDRDRANEQYF
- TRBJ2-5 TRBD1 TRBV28 TGTGCCAGCAGTCTACGGGACAGGGCATTCCAAGAGACCCAGTACTTC CASSLRDRAFQETQYF
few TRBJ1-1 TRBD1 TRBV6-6 TGTGCCAGCAGTCCCAGGGGGTCGGGGAACACTGAAGCTTTCTTT CASSPRGSGNTEAFF
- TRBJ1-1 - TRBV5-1 TGCGCCAGCAGTTCGGGGGGTCGGGGCACTGAAGCTTTCTTT CASSSGGRGTEAFF
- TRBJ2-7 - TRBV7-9 TGTGCCAGCAGCCTCACTCGCGGCTACGAGCAGTACTTC CASSLTRGYEQYF
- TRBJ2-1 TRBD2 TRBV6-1 TGTGCCAGCAGGGAAGACAGGGCTAGCGGGATTTACAATGAGCAGTTCTTC CASREDRASGIYNEQFF
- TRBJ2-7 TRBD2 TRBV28 TGTGCCAGCAGTCCACACACTAGCGGGTTAAGCTACGAGCAGTACTTC CASSPHTSGLSYEQYF
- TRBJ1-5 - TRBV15 TGTGCCACCAGCAGAGATAATATGAGCAATCAGCCCCAGCATTTT CATSRDNMSNQPQHF
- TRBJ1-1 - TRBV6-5 TGTGCCAGCAGTTACTCATGGGCGCGGGGGGCTTTCTTT CASSYSWARGAFF
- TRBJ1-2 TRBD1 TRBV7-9 TGTGCCAGCAGAAGGGACAGCTCCGGGGAGTACTATGGCTACACCTTC CASRRDSSGEYYGYTF
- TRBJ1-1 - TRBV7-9 TGTGCCAGCAGCTTAGGGCAGGGCTTTACTGAAGCTTTCTTT CASSLGQGFTEAFF
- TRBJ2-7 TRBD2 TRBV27 TGTGCCAGCAGTTTAGGAGTAGCGGGAGGGTTCTACGAGCAGTACTTC CASSLGVAGGFYEQYF
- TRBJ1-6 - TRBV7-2 TGTGCCAGCAGCTTAGCGTTCCCGGATTCACCCCTCCACTTT CASSLAFPDSPLHF
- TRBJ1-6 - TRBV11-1 TGTGCCAGCAGGGTAAAACGGGGGGGCCGATCACCCCTCCACTTT CASRVKRGGRSPLHF
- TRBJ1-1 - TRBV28 TGTGCCAGCAGTTGGAGGGGCTTGAACACTGAAGCTTTCTTT CASSWRGLNTEAFF
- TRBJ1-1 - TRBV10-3 TGTGCCACCAAAGATGTGCAGGTATCGATGAACACTGAAGCTTTCTTT CATKDVQVSMNTEAFF
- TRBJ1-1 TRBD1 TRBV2 TGTGCCAGCACTCTACAGGGGGTGGGTGAAGCTTTCTTT CASTLQGVGEAFF
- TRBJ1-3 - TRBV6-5 TGTGCCAGCAGTTACTCGACTCCCTCTGGAAACACCATATATTTT CASSYSTPSGNTIYF
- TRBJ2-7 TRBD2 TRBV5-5 TGTGCCAGCAGCTTGCGTTCCGCGGGAGGTTTCTACGAGCAGTACTTC CASSLRSAGGFYEQYF